The 26 T cell receptor beta chains below all came from one sample that was sequenced in a study of control samples from healthy donors and cancer patients. Assay: immunoSEQ multiplex PCR; the TCRdb copy retains only in-frame clones and omits some. Altogether under 60,000 clones are present, 85% to 95% being singletons, with the ten largest covering about 20%. The source material was PBMCs. Every receptor here comes from a woman between 50 and 59 years old with head and neck cancer.

The V call is TRBV11-2, the J call TRBJ1-1; maybe TRBD1 (6 bases). Germline CDR1 and CDR2: SGHAT and FQNNGV. Trimming stripped 5 bases from V and 3 bases from J, with 25 bases between. The CDR3 consists of 18 residues. The CDR3 region is CASSGRNDRKKGYTEAFF. The CDR3 bases are TGTGCCAGCAGCGGTAGGAATGACAGGAAAAAGGGGTACACTGAAGCTTTCTTT. The complete variable domain, with remaining parts taken from reference TRBV11-2 and TRBJ1-1, reads EAGVAQSPRYKIIEKRQSVAFWCNPISGHATLYWYQQILGQGPKLLIQFQNNGVVDDSQLPKDRFSAERLKGVDSTLKIQPAKLEDSAVYLCASSGRNDRKKGYTEAFFGQGTRLTVV.

This chain joins TRBV5-1 and TRBJ1-2; D is unclear. Germline CDR1 SGHRS, CDR2 YFSETQ. The V gene lost 0 bases and the J gene lost 0 bases, with 3 bases spanning the gap. The CDR3 consists of 13 residues. For the CDR3, the DNA is TGCGCCAGCAGCTTGGAAGCTAACTATGGCTACACCTTC. It specifies CASSLEANYGYTF.

The chain links TRBV5-5 to TRBJ2-3; 8 bases fit TRBD2. The trim removed 3 bases at V and 5 bases at J, leaving 8 bases unmatched. From germline, CDR1 is SGHKS and CDR2 YYEKEE (reference sequence). There are 15 residues in the CDR3. The CDR3 nucleotides are TGTGCCAGCAGCTCTGTAGCGGGATCCGTAGATACGCAGTATTTT. It is translated as CASSSVAGSVDTQYF.

A single count supports this clone. J is TRBJ2-7 and V is TRBV7-9, with unresolved D. Between the trimmed V and J ends, which lost 2 bases and 2 bases, there was a span of 7 bases. The germline V gene encodes CDR1 SEHNR and CDR2 FQNEAQ (reference sequence). The length of the CDR3 is 13 residues. DNA for the CDR3: TGTGCCAGCAGCTTAACAGAGACCTACGAGCAGTACTTC. Translating gives CASSLTETYEQYF.

The J gene is TRBJ2-7, the V gene TRBV13, with D perhaps being TRBD1 or TRBD2 (5 bases each). CDR3 length: 12 residues. Germline V lookup: CDR1 PRHDT, CDR2 FYEKMQ (reference sequence). Trimming left V 6 bases short and J 7 bases short, with 13 bases between. DNA for the CDR3: TGTGCCAGCAGTCCTAGGGGAGAAGAGCAGTACTTC. This translates into CASSPRGEEQYF.

The chain links TRBV7-9 to TRBJ1-1; maybe TRBD1 (5 bases). The CDR3 length is 13 residues. Per germline, CDR1 SEHNR and CDR2 FQNEAQ (reference sequence). Trimming shortened V by 4 bases and J by 1 base, and 7 bases separated the two germline ends. This CDR3 is CASSSGRNTEAFF. The DNA for the CDR3 is TGTGCCAGCAGCTCAGGGCGGAACACTGAAGCTTTCTTT.

The rearrangement uses TRBV6-5 and TRBJ2-3; TRBD2 is a possible D gene (6 bases). The CDR3 totals 16 residues. In germline, CDR1 is MNHEY, CDR2 SVGAGI. Deletions cut 1 base from V and 1 base from J, with 12 bases between. This CDR3 is CASSYFRGAGTDTQYF. The DNA of the CDR3 is TGTGCCAGCAGTTACTTTCGCGGGGCAGGCACAGATACGCAGTATTTT.

The genes are TRBV5-1 and TRBJ2-1; D tentatively reads TRBD1 or TRBD2 (5 bases each). The germline V gene encodes CDR1 SGHRS and CDR2 YFSETQ. With 4 bases removed from V and 0 bases from J, the gap between germline ends came to 14 bases. This CDR3 has 16 amino acids. The CDR3: CASSHWGWSSYNEQFF. DNA of the CDR3: TGCGCCAGCAGCCATTGGGGGTGGAGCTCCTACAATGAGCAGTTCTTC.

The chain carries TRBV6-5 and TRBJ1-2; 8 nucleotides line up with TRBD1. V lost 3 bases, J lost 1 base, and 7 bases stayed unmatched. The V gene's germline CDR1 is MNHEY and CDR2 SVGAGI. There are 16 residues in the CDR3. The CDR3 region is CASSYFGTGHNYGYTF. CDR3 nucleotides: TGTGCCAGCAGTTATTTCGGGACAGGTCATAACTATGGCTACACCTTC.

The V call is TRBV6-1, the J call TRBJ2-4; tentatively, D is TRBD1 or TRBD2 (5 bases each). V lost 0 bases, J lost 11 bases, and 23 bases lay in between. The CDR3 covers 17 residues. Germline lookup yields CDR1 MNHNS and CDR2 SASEGT. CDR3: CASSEAGTARLSSFQYF. CDR3 sequence (DNA): TGTGCCAGCAGTGAAGCGGGGACGGCGAGGCTAAGTAGTTTTCAGTACTTC.

This rearrangement joins TRBV5-1 to TRBJ1-2, with TRBD1 matching 9 bases. Unmatched junction bases numbered 11, after V lost 4 bases and J lost 1 base. The CDR3 extends over 17 amino acids. Germline-derived CDR1 and CDR2 are SGHRS and YFSETQ. CDR3 sequence reads: CASSRFERQGVNYGYTF. The DNA of the CDR3 is TGCGCCAGCAGCCGCTTCGAAAGACAGGGGGTTAACTATGGCTACACCTTC.

This sequence joins TRBV4-3 and TRBJ2-7; 9 positions agree with TRBD1. This CDR3 region has 15 residues. The V gene's germline CDR1 is LGHNA and CDR2 YSLEER. The V segment lost 4 bases and the J segment 5 bases; nucleotides outside the gene matches: 9. The CDR3 here is CASSRLGQGVNEQYF. CDR3 DNA sequence: TGCGCCAGCAGCCGCTTGGGACAGGGTGTAAACGAGCAGTACTTC.

CDR3 loop: CASSQAQGAGGYTF. CDR3 nucleotides: TGTGCCAGCAGCCAGGCTCAGGGGGCGGGTGGCTACACCTTC. The chain uses TRBV3-1 (or the pseudogene TRBV3-2) and TRBJ1-2; TRBD1 matches 8 bases. Trimming removed 3 bases from V and 7 bases from J; junction bases left unmatched: 7. The germline CDR1 and CDR2 sequences are LGHDT and YNNKEL (reference sequence). The CDR3 has 14 amino acids.

As concerns this clone: Different DNA sequences within this sample yield the same CDR3. The CDR3 sequence is CASSPLGQNYGYTF. The CDR3 nucleotides are TGTGCCAGCAGCCCCCTGGGACAGAACTATGGCTACACCTTC. V is TRBV27 and J is TRBJ1-2; 7 positions match TRBD1. The V gene end was trimmed by 6 bases and the J gene end by 2 bases; junction bases not matched to a gene: 6. The CDR3 contains 14 residues. Looked up from germline, CDR1 is MNHEY and CDR2 is SMNVEV (reference sequence).

This rearrangement joins TRBV15 to TRBJ2-2; no clear D. Germline V gives CDR1 LNHNV, CDR2 YYDKDF (reference sequence). The CDR3 spans 14 residues. With 0 bases removed from V and 4 bases from J, the gap between germline ends came to 6 bases. The CDR3 spells CATSRERTTGELFF. CDR3 nucleotide sequence: TGTGCCACCAGCAGAGAAAGGACCACCGGGGAGCTGTTTTTT. The whole variable domain, remainder taken from reference TRBV15 and TRBJ2-2, is DAMVIQNPRYQVTQFGKPVTLSCSQTLNHNVMYWYQQKSSQAPKLLFHYYDKDFNNEADTPDNFQSRRPNTSFCFLDIRSPGLGDTAMYLCATSRERTTGELFFGEGSRLTVL.

The J gene is TRBJ2-1, the V gene TRBV12-5; 9 positions match TRBD2. With 1 base clipped from V and 2 bases from J, the junction kept 0 bases outside the gene matches. This CDR3 is 15 amino acids long. Per the germline V gene, CDR1 is LGHNT and CDR2 is FRNRAP. CDR3 region: CASGLGLAAYNEQFF. The CDR3 DNA reads as TGTGCTAGTGGTTTGGGACTAGCGGCCTACAATGAGCAGTTCTTC.

V and J are TRBV11-2 and TRBJ1-6; D is undetermined. The CDR3 is 16 residues long. CDR1 is SGHAT, CDR2 FQNNGV, per germline. V lost 5 bases, J lost 0 bases, and 11 bases lay in between. The CDR3 sequence: CASSIQDSSYNSPLHF. The DNA of the CDR3 is TGTGCCAGCAGCATACAAGATAGCTCCTATAATTCACCCCTCCACTTT.

This clone was seen a single time. The rearrangement links TRBV5-1 to TRBJ1-1; the match to TRBD1 covers 10 bases. Germline values: CDR1 SGHRS, CDR2 YFSETQ. The CDR3 spans 14 residues. J gave up 5 bases and V 2 bases, and 3 bases lay outside the gene matches. The CDR3, as DNA: TGCGCCAGCAGCTTATGGACAGGGGGAACTGAAGCTTTCTTT. This encodes CASSLWTGGTEAFF.

V and J are TRBV7-2 and TRBJ1-3; D unresolved. Trimming removed 3 bases from V and 4 bases from J, with 10 bases in between. CDR3 length: 14 amino acids. Per germline, CDR1 SGHTA and CDR2 FQGNSA. This CDR3 reads CASSFPGMGNTIYF. In nucleotides, the CDR3 is TGTGCCAGCAGCTTTCCGGGAATGGGAAACACCATATATTTT. The entire variable domain, with the rest obtained from reference TRBV7-2 and TRBJ1-3, is as follows: GAGVSQSPSNKVTEKGKDVELRCDPISGHTALYWYRQSLGQGLEFLIYFQGNSAPDKSGLPSDRFSAERTGGSVSTLTIQRTQQEDSAVYLCASSFPGMGNTIYFGEGSWLTVV.

CDR3 in amino acids: CASSLGRVEWEKLFF. The CDR3, as DNA: TGTGCCAGCAGCTTGGGCCGGGTGGAGTGGGAAAAACTGTTTTTT. The V gene is TRBV11-2, the J gene TRBJ1-4; no firm D call. The germline CDR1 and CDR2 sequences are SGHAT and FQNNGV. This CDR3 spans 15 amino acids. Trimming took 3 bases from V and 8 from J, leaving 16 bases between them.

The chain employs TRBV7-9 and TRBJ1-1; D is ambiguous. The V end lost 2 bases, the J end lost 0 bases, and 22 bases lay between the germline ends. From germline, CDR1 is SEHNR and CDR2 FQNEAQ (reference sequence). The CDR3 has 19 residues. CDR3 region: CASSLINRFVREMNTEAFF. The CDR3 nucleotides read TGTGCCAGCAGCTTAATTAATAGATTTGTTCGGGAGATGAACACTGAAGCTTTCTTT.

The CDR3 loop is CATRTGDTQYF. The CDR3 region has the DNA TGTGCCACCAGGACAGGGGATACGCAGTATTTT. The chain joins TRBV6-5 to TRBJ2-3; 8 bases align to TRBD1. The V gene's germline CDR1 is MNHEY and CDR2 SVGAGI. The ends lost 10 bases at V and 6 bases at J; junction bases unmatched: 3. CDR3 length: 11 amino acids.

This clone was counted a single time. This chain links TRBV10-2 with TRBJ1-1; D call uncertain. CDR1 is WSHSY and CDR2 is SAAADI in the germline V gene. With 6 bases removed from V and 4 bases from J, the gap between germline ends came to 21 bases. This CDR3 contains 16 residues. For the CDR3, the DNA is TGCGCCAGCAGGGTTAAAGGGATAGAGTCTGGCACTGAAGCTTTCTTT. Translating gives CASRVKGIESGTEAFF.

This chain links TRBV30 with TRBJ2-2; D is undetermined. CDR1 and CDR2 from the germline V gene are GTSNPN and SVGIG (reference sequence). V lost 3 bases, J lost 4 bases, and 9 bases lay in between. This CDR3 comprises 13 residues. The CDR3 region has the DNA TGTGCCTGGAGAGGGCTATCCACCGGGGAGCTGTTTTTT. This encodes CAWRGLSTGELFF.

The chain joins TRBV6-5 to TRBJ2-6, with D hard to call. Germline V gene data show CDR1 as MNHEY and CDR2 as SVGAGI. CDR3 length: 14 amino acids. With 7 bases removed from V and 0 bases from J, the gap between germline ends came to 7 bases. The CDR3 DNA follows: TGTGCCAGCAAACGGGTCTCTGGGGCCAACGTCCTGACTTTC. Its protein product is CASKRVSGANVLTF.

The V gene is TRBV27, the J gene TRBJ1-6; 8 bases are a match to TRBD1. CDR3 size: 18 residues. J was trimmed by 5 bases and V by 3 bases; bases with no gene match: 12. Germline V lookup: CDR1 MNHEY, CDR2 SMNVEV (reference sequence). This CDR3 reads CASSFLGPTGAHNSPLHF. The CDR3 DNA is TGTGCCAGCAGTTTCCTAGGCCCGACAGGGGCCCATAATTCACCCCTCCACTTT.